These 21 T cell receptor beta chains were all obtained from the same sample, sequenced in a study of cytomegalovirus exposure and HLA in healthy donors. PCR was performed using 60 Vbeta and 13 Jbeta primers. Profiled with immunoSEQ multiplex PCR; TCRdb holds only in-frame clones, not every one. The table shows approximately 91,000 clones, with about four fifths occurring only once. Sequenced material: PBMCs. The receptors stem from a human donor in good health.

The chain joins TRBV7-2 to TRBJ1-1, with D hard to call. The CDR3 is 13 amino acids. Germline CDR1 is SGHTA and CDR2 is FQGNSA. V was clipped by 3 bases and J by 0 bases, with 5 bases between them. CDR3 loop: CASSFTVNTEAFF. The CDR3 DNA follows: TGTGCCAGCAGCTTTACAGTGAACACTGAAGCTTTCTTT.

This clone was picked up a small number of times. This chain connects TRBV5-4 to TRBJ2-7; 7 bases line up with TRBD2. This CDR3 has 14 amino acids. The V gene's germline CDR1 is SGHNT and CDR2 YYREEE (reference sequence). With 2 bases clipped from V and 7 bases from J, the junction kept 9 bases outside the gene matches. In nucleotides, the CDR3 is TGTGCCAGCAGCTTTAGGCCCGGGAGGAATGAGCAGTACTTC. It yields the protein CASSFRPGRNEQYF.

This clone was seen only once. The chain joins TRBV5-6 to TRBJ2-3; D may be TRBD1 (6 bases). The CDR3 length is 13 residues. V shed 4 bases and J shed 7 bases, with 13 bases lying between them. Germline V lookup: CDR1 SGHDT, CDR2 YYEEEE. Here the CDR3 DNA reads TGTGCCAGCAGCACCCGGGACACCTATACGCAGTATTTT. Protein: CASSTRDTYTQYF.

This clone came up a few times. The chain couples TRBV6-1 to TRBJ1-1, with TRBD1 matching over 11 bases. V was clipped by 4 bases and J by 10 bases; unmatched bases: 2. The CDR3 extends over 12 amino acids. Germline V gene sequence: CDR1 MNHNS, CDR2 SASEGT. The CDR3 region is CASSAGTGGAFF. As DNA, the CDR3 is TGTGCCAGCAGTGCGGGGACAGGGGGAGCTTTCTTT.

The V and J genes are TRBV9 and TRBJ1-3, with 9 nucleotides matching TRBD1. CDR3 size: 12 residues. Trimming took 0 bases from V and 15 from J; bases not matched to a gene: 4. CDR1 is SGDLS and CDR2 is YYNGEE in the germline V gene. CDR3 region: CASSVDGTGRYF. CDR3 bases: TGTGCCAGCAGCGTAGATGGGACAGGGAGATATTTT.

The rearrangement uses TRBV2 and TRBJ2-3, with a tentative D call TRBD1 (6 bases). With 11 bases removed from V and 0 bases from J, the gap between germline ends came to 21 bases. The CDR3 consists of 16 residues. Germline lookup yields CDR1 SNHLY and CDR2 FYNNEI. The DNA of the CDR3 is TGTGCCCGTCAGGGGCCGGAAGGGCCCAGCACAGATACGCAGTATTTT. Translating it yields CARQGPEGPSTDTQYF. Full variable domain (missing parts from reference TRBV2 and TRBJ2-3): EPEVTQTPSHQVTQMGQEVILRCVPISNHLYFYWYRQILGQKVEFLVSFYNNEISEKSEIFDDQFSVERPDGSNFTLKIRSTKLEDSAMYFCARQGPEGPSTDTQYFGPGTRLTVL.

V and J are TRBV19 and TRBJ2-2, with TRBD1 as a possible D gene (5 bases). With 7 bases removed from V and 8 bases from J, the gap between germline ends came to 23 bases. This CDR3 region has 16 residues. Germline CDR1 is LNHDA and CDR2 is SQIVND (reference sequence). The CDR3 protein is CASKVLGAGSSGELFF. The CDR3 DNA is TGTGCCAGTAAAGTACTCGGTGCAGGGTCGTCGGGGGAGCTGTTTTTT.

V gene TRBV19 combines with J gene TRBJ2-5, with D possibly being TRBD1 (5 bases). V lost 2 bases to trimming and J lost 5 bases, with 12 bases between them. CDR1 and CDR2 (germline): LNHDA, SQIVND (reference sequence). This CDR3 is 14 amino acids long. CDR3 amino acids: CASSIPRRAETQYF. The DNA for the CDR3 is TGTGCCAGTAGTATACCACGCAGGGCCGAGACCCAGTACTTC.

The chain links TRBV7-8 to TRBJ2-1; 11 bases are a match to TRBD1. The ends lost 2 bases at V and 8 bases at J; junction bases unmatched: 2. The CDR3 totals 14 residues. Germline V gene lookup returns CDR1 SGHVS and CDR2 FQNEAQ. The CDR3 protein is CASSLRDRGDEQFF. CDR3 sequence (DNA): TGTGCCAGCAGCTTACGGGACAGGGGGGATGAGCAGTTCTTC. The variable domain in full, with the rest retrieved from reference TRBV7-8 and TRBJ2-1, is GAGVSQSPRYKVAKRGQDVALRCDPISGHVSLFWYQQALGQGPEFLTYFQNEAQLDKSGLPSDRFFAERPEGSVSTLKIQRTQQEDSAVYLCASSLRDRGDEQFFGPGTRLTVL.

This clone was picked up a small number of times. CDR3 sequence: CASSPEQGPYVGTGELFF. CDR3 sequence (DNA): TGCGCCAGCAGCCCGGAACAGGGCCCGTATGTCGGCACCGGGGAGCTGTTTTTT. V and J are TRBV5-1 and TRBJ2-2; D might be TRBD1 (6 bases). Between the trimmed V and J ends, which lost 4 bases and 4 bases, there was a span of 23 bases. Germline V CDR1 and CDR2: SGHRS, YFSETQ. This CDR3 is built from 18 residues.

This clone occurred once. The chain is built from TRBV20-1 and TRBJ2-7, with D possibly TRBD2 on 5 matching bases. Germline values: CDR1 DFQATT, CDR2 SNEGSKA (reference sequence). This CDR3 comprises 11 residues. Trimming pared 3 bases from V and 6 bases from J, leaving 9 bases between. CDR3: CSASLGIEQYF. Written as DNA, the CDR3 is TGCAGTGCTAGTCTCGGGATCGAGCAGTACTTC.

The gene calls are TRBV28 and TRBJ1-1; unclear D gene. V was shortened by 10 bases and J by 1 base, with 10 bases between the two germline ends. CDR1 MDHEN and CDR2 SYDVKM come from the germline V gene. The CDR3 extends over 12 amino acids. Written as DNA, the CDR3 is TGTGCCACCCTATCCGGGAACACTGAAGCTTTCTTT. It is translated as CATLSGNTEAFF.

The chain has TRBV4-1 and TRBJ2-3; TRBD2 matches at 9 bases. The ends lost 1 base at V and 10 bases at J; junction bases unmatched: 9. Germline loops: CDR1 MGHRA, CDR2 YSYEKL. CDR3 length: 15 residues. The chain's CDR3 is CASSQVAGGLGAQYF. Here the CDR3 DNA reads TGCGCCAGCAGCCAAGTGGCGGGGGGGCTTGGAGCGCAGTATTTT.

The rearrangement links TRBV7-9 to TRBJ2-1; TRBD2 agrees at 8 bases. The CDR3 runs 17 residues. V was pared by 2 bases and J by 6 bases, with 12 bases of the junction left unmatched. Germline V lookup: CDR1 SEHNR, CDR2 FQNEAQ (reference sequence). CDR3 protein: CASSLRAGGRRFNEQFF. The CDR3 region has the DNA TGTGCCAGCAGCTTAAGGGCGGGAGGTCGCCGGTTCAATGAGCAGTTCTTC.

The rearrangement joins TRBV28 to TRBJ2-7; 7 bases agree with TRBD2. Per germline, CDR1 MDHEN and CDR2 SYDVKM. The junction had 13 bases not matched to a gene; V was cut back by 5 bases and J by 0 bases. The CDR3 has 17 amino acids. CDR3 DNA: TGTGCCAGCAGTACCCTTATTCAGCGGGATCCCTCCTACGAGCAGTACTTC. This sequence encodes CASSTLIQRDPSYEQYF.

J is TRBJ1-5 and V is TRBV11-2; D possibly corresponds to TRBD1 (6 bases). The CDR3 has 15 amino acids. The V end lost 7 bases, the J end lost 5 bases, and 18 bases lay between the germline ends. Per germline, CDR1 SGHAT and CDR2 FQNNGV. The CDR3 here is CASNCGGGGHQPQHF. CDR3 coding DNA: TGTGCCAGCAACTGTGGGGGCGGGGGCCATCAGCCCCAGCATTTT.

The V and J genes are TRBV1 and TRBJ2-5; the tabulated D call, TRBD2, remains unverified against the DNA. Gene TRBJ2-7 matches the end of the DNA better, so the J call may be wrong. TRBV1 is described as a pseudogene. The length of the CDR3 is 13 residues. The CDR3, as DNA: TGCACCAGCAGCCAAGGTATGTTCTACGAGCAGTACTTC. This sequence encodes CTSSQGMFYEQYF.

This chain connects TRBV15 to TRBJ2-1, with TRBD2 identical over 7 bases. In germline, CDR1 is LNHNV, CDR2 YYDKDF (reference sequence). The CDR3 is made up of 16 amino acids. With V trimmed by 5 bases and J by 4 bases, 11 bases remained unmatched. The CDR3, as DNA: TGTGCCACCAGCGCGGGCGGGAGCCGCGCTTACAATGAGCAGTTCTTC. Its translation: CATSAGGSRAYNEQFF.

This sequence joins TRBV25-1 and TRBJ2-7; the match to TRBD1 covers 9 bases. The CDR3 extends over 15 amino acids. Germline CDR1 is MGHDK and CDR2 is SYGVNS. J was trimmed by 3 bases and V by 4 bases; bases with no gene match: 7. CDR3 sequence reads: CASSAGQGLFYEQYF. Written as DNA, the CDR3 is TGTGCCAGCAGTGCGGGACAGGGCCTATTCTACGAGCAGTACTTC.

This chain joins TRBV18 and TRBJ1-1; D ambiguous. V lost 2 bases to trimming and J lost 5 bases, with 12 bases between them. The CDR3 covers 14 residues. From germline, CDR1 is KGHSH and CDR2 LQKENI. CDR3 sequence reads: CASSPDPRETEAFF. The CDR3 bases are TGTGCCAGCTCACCAGATCCGAGAGAGACTGAAGCTTTCTTT.

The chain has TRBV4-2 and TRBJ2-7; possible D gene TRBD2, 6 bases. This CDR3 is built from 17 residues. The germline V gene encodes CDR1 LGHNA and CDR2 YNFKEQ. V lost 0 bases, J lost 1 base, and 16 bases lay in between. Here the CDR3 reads CASSQEIAGLGSYEQYF. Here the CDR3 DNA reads TGTGCCAGCAGCCAAGAAATTGCGGGGCTAGGGTCCTACGAGCAGTACTTC.